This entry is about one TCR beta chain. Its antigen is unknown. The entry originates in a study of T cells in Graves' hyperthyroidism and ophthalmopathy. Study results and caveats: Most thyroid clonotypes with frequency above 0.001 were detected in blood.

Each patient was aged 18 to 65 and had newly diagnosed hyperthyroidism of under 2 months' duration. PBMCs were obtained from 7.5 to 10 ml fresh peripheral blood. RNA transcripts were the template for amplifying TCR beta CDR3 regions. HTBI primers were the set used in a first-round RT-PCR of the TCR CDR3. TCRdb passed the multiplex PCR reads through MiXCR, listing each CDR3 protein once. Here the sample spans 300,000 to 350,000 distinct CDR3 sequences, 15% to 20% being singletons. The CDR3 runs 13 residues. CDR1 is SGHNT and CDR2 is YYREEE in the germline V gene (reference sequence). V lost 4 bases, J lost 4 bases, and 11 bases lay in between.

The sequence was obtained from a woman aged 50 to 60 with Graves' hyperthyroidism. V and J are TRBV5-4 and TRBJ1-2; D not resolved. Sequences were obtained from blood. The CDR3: CASSTGSSYGYTF. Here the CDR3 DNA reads TGTGCCAGCAGCACCGGGAGTTCCTATGGCTACACCTTC.